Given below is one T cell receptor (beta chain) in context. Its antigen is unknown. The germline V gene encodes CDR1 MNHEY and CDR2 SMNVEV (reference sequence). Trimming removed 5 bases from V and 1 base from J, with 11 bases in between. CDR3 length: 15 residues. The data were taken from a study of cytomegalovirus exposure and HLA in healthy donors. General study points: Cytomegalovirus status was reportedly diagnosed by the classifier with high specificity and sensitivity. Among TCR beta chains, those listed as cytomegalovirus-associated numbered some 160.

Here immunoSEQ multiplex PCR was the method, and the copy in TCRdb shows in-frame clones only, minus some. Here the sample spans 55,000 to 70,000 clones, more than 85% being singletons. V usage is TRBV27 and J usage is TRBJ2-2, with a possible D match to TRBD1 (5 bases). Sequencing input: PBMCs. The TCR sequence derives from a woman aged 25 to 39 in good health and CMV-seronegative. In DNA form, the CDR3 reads TGTGCCAGCAGTCCGCGACAGCTGAACACCGGGGAGCTGTTTTTT. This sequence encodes CASSPRQLNTGELFF.